These 2 T cell receptor beta chains share one sample of origin, sequenced in a study of blood T cell repertoires in COVID-19. Here immunoSEQ multiplex PCR was the method, and the copy in TCRdb shows in-frame clones only, minus some. This sample has approximately 390,000 clones, with roughly 90% found just once. Sequenced sample: PBMCs or T cells enriched from blood (not recorded which). Source of these receptors: a woman between 35 and 50 years old with acute COVID-19.

The V call is TRBV12-2, the J call TRBJ2-7; the D call in the table, TRBD1, was not verified against the DNA. TRBV12-2 is a pseudogene segment. This CDR3 contains 10 residues. CDR3 sequence: CAPFRGEQYF. The DNA for the CDR3 is TGTGCCCCATTCAGGGGCGAGCAGTACTTC.

J is TRBJ2-1 and V is TRBV11-3; TRBD2 aligns across 13 bases. With V trimmed by 5 bases and J by 10 bases, 8 bases remained unmatched. CDR3 length: 15 residues. Germline lookup yields CDR1 SGHNT and CDR2 YENEEA. The CDR3 DNA sequence: TGTGCCAGCAGCGACCGGACTAGCGGGGGTGAGGAGCAGTTCTTC. Its protein product is CASSDRTSGGEEQFF.